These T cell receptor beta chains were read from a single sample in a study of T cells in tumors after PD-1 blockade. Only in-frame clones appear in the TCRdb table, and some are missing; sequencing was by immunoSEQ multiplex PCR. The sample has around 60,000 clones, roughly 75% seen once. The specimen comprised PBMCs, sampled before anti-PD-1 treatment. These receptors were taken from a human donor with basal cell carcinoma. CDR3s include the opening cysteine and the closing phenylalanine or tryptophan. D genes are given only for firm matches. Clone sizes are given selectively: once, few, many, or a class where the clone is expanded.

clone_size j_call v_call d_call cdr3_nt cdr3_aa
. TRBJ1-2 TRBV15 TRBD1 TGTGCCACCAGCAGAGAAAGGGACAGGGGTAACTATGGCTACACCTTC CATSRERDRGNYGYTF
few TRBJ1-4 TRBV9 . TGTGCCAGCAGCGTTAGTCCGGACCCTAATGAAAAACTGTTTTTT CASSVSPDPNEKLFF
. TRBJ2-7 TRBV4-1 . TGCGCCAGCAGCCCAGAACCGGGACGGGTCTACGAGCAGTACTTC CASSPEPGRVYEQYF
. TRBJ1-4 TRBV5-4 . TGTGCCAGCAGCTTAGTGGGAGTATACCTCTCCAAACTGTTTTTT CASSLVGVYLSKLFF
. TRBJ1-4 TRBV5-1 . TGCGCCAGCAGCAGTCTGGGGGGGACTAATGAAAAACTGTTTTTT CASSSLGGTNEKLFF
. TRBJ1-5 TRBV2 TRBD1 TGTGCCAGCAGGCCCCCAGGGGGCTGGAATCAGCCCCAGCATTTT CASRPPGGWNQPQHF
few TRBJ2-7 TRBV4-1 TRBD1 TGCGCCAGCAGCCAAGGACAGGGGACCTTATACGAGCAGTACTTC CASSQGQGTLYEQYF
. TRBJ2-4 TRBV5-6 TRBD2 TGTGCCAGCAGCTACGGACTAGCGGGAGGAGACATTCAGTACTTC CASSYGLAGGDIQYF
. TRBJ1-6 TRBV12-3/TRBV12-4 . TGTGCCAGCAGTCTATCCCCGGGTTCACCCCTCCACTTT CASSLSPGSPLHF
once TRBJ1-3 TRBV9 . TGTGCCAGCAGCGCCGGGACCCCTGGAAACACCATATATTTT CASSAGTPGNTIYF
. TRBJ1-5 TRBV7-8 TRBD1 TGTGCCAGCAGCTCCCAGGGACAGCAATATCAGCCCCAGCATTTT CASSSQGQQYQPQHF
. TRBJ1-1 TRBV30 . TGTGCCTGGGCCCGGACAGCTAACACTGAAGCTTTCTTT CAWARTANTEAFF
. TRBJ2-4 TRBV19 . TGTGCCAGTAGTATAGCCGGTTCGGGAAACATTCAGTACTTC CASSIAGSGNIQYF
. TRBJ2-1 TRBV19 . TGTGCCAGTAGTATAGTTTTTTTTCGGACGGCCTACAATGAGCAGTTCTTC CASSIVFFRTAYNEQFF
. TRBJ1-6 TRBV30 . TGTGCCTGGAGCGATCGGGGGCACCGAAATTCACCCCTCCACTTT CAWSDRGHRNSPLHF
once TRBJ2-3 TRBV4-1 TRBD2 TGCGCCAGCAGCCAACAACCCCCCGAAGCGGGGTACACAGATACGCAGTATTTT CASSQQPPEAGYTDTQYF
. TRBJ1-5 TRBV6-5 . TGTGCCACCCTCGAGGGGGGGCGAAATCAGCCCCAGCATTTT CATLEGGRNQPQHF
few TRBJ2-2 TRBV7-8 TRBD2 TGTGCCAGCAACCTAGCGGGGGGGTTGCGTACCGGGGAGCTGTTTTTT CASNLAGGLRTGELFF
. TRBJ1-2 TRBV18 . TGTGCCAGCTCAGATCGGGCGGACGCCTATGGCTACACCTTC CASSDRADAYGYTF
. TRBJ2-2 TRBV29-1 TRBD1 TGCAGCGTTGATGCAGGGGGCCCTGGGTACGGGGAGCTGTTTTTT CSVDAGGPGYGELFF
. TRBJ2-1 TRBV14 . TGTGCCAGCAGCTCTCCCGGACAGTTTCATGAGCAGTTCTTC CASSSPGQFHEQFF
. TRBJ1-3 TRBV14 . TGTGCCAGCAGTACAGGATTCTTCTCTGGAAACACCATATATTTT CASSTGFFSGNTIYF
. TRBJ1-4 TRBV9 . TGTGCCAGCAGCGTAGGCCCAGGGAACCTAGGAAGGGAAAAACTGTTTTTT CASSVGPGNLGREKLFF
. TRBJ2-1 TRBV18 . TGTGCCAGCTCACCACGGGGTAACCCCTCCAATGAGCAGTTCTTC CASSPRGNPSNEQFF
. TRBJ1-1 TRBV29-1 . TGCAGCGTTGTGTGGGCCACTGAAGCTTTCTTT CSVVWATEAFF
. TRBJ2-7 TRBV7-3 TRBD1 TGTGCCAGCAGCTTAACGGGGACAGGGCAATACGAGCAGTACTTC CASSLTGTGQYEQYF
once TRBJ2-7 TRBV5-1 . TGCGCCAGCAGCTTTTTACAGGGTAATTACGAGCAGTACTTC CASSFLQGNYEQYF
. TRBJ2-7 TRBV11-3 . TGTGCCAGCAGCGCGGACGGTTACGAGCAGTACTTC CASSADGYEQYF
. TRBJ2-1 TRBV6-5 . TGTGCCAGCAGCCCGCCTGGGGGGCGCGAGCAGTTCTTC CASSPPGGREQFF
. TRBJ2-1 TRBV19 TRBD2 TGTGCCAGTAGTATCGATATAGCGGGGGGGCCGCTCTTC CASSIDIAGGPLF
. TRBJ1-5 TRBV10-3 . TGTGCCATCAGTGGGGAGTCAGAAAATCAGCCCCAGCATTTT CAISGESENQPQHF
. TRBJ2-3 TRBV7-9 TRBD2 TGTGCCAGCATTAAAAAAGCGGGGGCCTACACAGATACGCAGTATTTT CASIKKAGAYTDTQYF
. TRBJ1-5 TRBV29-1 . TGCAGCGTTGTTTTTCTCGCGGCAGGTAATCAGCCCCAGCATTTT CSVVFLAAGNQPQHF
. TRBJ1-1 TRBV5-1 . TGCGCCAGCAGCTTGGCGCGGCAGGAGACCTTGAACACTGAAGCTTTCTTT CASSLARQETLNTEAFF
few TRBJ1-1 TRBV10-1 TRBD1 TGCGCCAGCAGTGGGGACAGGGCAGTGGAAGCTTTCTTT CASSGDRAVEAFF
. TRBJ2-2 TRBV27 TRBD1 TGTGCCAGCAAAAGGGGACAGTCACCCACCGGGGAGCTGTTTTTT CASKRGQSPTGELFF
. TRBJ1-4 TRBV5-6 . TGTGCCAGCAGCGGTAACAGGGCTCGGACTAATGAAAAACTGTTTTTT CASSGNRARTNEKLFF
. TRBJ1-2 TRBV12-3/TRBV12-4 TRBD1 TGTGCCAGCAGTATCGACAGGGGCTATGGCTACACCTTC CASSIDRGYGYTF
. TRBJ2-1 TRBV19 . TGTGCCAGTAGGGCGGACAGAAGCTCCTACAATGAGCAGTTCTTC CASRADRSSYNEQFF
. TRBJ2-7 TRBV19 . TGTGCCAGTAGTATCCCTACCGCAGGGCCCGAGGGTTACGAGCAGTACTTC CASSIPTAGPEGYEQYF
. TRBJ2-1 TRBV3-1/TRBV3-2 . TGTGCCAGCAGCCTCCCCCATGAGCAGTTCTTC CASSLPHEQFF
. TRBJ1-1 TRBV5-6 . TGTGCCAGCAGCTTCCGGGACACCGAAGCTTTCTTT CASSFRDTEAFF
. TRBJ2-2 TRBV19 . TGTGCCAGTGAAAACGTCTCCGGACAAACCGGGGAGCTGTTTTTT CASENVSGQTGELFF
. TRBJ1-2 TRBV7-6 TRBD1 TGTGCCAGCAGCTTAGAGGGGGCGGCGGGCTACACCTTC CASSLEGAAGYTF
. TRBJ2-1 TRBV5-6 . TGTGCCAGCAGCCCCATAGGCGGGGATGAGCAGTTCTTC CASSPIGGDEQFF
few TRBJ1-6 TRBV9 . TGTGCCAGCAGCGTAGACTCCGGCAGGGAGGGATCACCCCTCCACTTT CASSVDSGREGSPLHF
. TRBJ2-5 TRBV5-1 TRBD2 TGCGCCAGCAGCCCCCGACTAGCGGGTCAAGAGACCCAGTACTTC CASSPRLAGQETQYF
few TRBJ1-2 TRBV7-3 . TGTGCCAGCAGCTTAGGTCCAAGACAGTCTAACTATGGCTACACCTTC CASSLGPRQSNYGYTF
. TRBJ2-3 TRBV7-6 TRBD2 TGTGCCAGCAGCATGCTAGCGGGACCCCCAGATACGCAGTATTTT CASSMLAGPPDTQYF
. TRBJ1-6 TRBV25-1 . TGTGCCAGCAGTGGGTCCCAGGTTTATTATTCACCCCTCCACTTT CASSGSQVYYSPLHF
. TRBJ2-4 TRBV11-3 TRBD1 TGTGCCAGCAGCTTAGATTCCCGGGACAGGGGAAAAAACATTCAGTACTTC CASSLDSRDRGKNIQYF
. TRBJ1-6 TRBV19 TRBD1 TGTGCCAGTAGTCCGGGACAGATTAATTCACCCCTCCACTTT CASSPGQINSPLHF
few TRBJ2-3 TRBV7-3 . TGTGCCAGCAGCGACACCAGGGACTCCCGAGGTACGCAGTATTTT CASSDTRDSRGTQYF
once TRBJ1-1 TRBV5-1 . TGCGCCAGCAGCTTGACGGGGGGCCGAACTGAAGCTTTCTTT CASSLTGGRTEAFF
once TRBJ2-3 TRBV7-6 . TGTGCCAGCAGCCGTCGCCAAGAGATGGTTGGGGATCCTCGGGATACGCAGTATTTT CASSRRQEMVGDPRDTQYF